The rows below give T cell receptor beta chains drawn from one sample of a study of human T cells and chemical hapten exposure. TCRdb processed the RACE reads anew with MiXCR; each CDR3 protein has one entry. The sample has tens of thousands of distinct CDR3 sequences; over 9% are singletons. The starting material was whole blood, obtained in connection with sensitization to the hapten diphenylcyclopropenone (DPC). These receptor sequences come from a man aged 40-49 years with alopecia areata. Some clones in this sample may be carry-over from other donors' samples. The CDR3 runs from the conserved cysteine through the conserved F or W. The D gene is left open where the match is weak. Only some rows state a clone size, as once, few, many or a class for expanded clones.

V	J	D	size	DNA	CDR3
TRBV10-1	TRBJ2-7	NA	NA	TGCGCCAGCAGCGTTAGCGCCGGCTACGAGCAGTACTTC	CASSVSAGYEQYF
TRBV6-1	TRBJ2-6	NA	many	TGTGCCAGCAGTGAGGGCTCTGGGGCCAACGTCCTGACTTTC	CASSEGSGANVLTF
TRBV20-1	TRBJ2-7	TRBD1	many	TGCAGTGCTCCCAAGGGACAGGGGGCTCGGGAGCAGTACTTC	CSAPKGQGAREQYF
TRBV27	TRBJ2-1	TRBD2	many	TGTGCCAGCAGCTCGGTAGCGGGGAGCTCCTACAATGAGCAGTTCTTC	CASSSVAGSSYNEQFF
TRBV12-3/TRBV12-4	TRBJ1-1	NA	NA	TGTGCCAGCAGTAACTTGACTAGAACCACTGAAGCTTTCTTT	CASSNLTRTTEAFF
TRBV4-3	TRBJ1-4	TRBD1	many	TGCGCCAGCAGCCAAAGTTACAGGGGGCAAACTAATGAAAAACTGTTTTTT	CASSQSYRGQTNEKLFF
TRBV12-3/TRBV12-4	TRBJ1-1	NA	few	TGTGCCAGCAGTTTAGGCCCGGGCACTGAAGCTTTCTTT	CASSLGPGTEAFF
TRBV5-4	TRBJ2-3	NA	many	TGTGCCAGCAGCTTGGGTAGCGGCACAGATACGCAGTATTTT	CASSLGSGTDTQYF
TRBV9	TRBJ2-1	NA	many	TGTGCCAGCAGCGTCACAGGGACCAGCAATGAGCAGTTCTTC	CASSVTGTSNEQFF
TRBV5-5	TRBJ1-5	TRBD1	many	TGTGCCAGCAGCTTGGGGGACAGGGAAGGCAATCAGCCCCAGCATTTT	CASSLGDREGNQPQHF
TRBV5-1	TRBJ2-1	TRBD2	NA	TGCGCCAGCAGCCTAACTAGCGGTTACAATGAGCAGTTCTTC	CASSLTSGYNEQFF
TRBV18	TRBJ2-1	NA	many	TGTGCCAGCTCACCCGCGGGCCTAGCGCTTAGCTCCTACAATGAGCAGTTCTTC	CASSPAGLALSSYNEQFF
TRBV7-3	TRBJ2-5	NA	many	TGTGCCAGCAGCAATACGACCGGCAGGTTCGGTGAGACCCAGTACTTC	CASSNTTGRFGETQYF
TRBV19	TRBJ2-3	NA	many	TGTGCCAGTAGTATTACTCTAAACACAGATACGCAGTATTTT	CASSITLNTDTQYF
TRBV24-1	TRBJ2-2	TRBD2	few	TGTGCCACCAGTCCAGCGGGAGGCAAGGCCGGGGAGCTGTTTTTT	CATSPAGGKAGELFF
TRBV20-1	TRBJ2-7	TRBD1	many	TGCAGTGCTAGGACAGGGCCCGAGCAGTACTTC	CSARTGPEQYF
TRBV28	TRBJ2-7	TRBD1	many	TGTGCCAGCAGATCCGGGACAGGGACCTACGAGCAGTACTTC	CASRSGTGTYEQYF
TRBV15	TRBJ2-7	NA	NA	TGTGCCACCAGCAGAGATCCGACATACGAGCAGTACTTC	CATSRDPTYEQYF
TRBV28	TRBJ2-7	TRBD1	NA	TGTGCCAGCAGTTCCGGGGACAGGCGCGAGGAGCAGTACTTC	CASSSGDRREEQYF
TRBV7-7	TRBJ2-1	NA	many	TGTGCCAGCAGCTTTGTGCAGGGGCAATACAATGAGCAGTTCTTC	CASSFVQGQYNEQFF
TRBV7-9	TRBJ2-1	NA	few	TGTGCCAGCAACTGGATCCACAATGAGCAGTTCTTC	CASNWIHNEQFF
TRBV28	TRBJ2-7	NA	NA	TGTGCCAGCAGTCCCCCAATTGGGACGTCCTGGGGCTACGAGCAGTACTTC	CASSPPIGTSWGYEQYF
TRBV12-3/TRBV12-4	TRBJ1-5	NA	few	TGTGCCAGCAGCGAGGGTGGCAATCAGCCCCAGCATTTT	CASSEGGNQPQHF
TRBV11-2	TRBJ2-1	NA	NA	TGTGCCAGCAGCTTAAAGATCGACAGGTACACGGGGAATGAGCAGTTCTTC	CASSLKIDRYTGNEQFF
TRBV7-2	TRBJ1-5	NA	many	TGTGCCAGCAGCCGGTGGTCGGCAGCTAATCAGCCCCAGCATTTT	CASSRWSAANQPQHF
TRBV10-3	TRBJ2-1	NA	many	TGTGCCATCAGTGAGAGTCTAGCGCTGTCCTACAATGAGCAGTTCTTC	CAISESLALSYNEQFF
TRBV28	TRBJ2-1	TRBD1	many	TGTGCCAGCAGCCCAGGGGGTACCGTGGTCTACAATGAGCAGTTCTTC	CASSPGGTVVYNEQFF
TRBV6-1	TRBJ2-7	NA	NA	TGTGCCAGCAGTGAAGCTGCAGGGGTGCCCCGCGAGCAGTACTTC	CASSEAAGVPREQYF
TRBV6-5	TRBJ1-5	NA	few	TGTGCCAGCAGCGCCGGGAGCTATAGCAATCAGCCCCAGCATTTT	CASSAGSYSNQPQHF
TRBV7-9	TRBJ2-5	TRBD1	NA	TGTGCCAGCAGCTTAGGACCGACAGGGGGACGAGAGACCCAGTACTTC	CASSLGPTGGRETQYF
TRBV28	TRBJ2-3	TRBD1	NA	TGTGCCAGCCGCGCGACAGGGGTTATGAGCACAGATACGCAGTATTTT	CASRATGVMSTDTQYF
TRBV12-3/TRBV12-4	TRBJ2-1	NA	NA	TGTGCCAGCAGTTTAACGACAGCTTACAATGAGCAGTTCTTC	CASSLTTAYNEQFF